The TCR beta chain described here comes from a study of shared clonotypes between healthy human individuals. Study-wide results and caveats: When compared with the clonotypes that were shared by all four sorted-subset donors, the non-shared clonotypes turned out to have lower generation probabilities. Clonotype sharing across several donors was observed for 4% to 6.5% of naive CD4 clonotypes.

This clone has only a few counts. Its antigen is undetermined. Germline V gives CDR1 SGHAT, CDR2 FQNNGV. The CDR3 sequence is 12 residues long. With 6 bases removed from V and 6 bases from J, the gap between germline ends came to 8 bases. Repertoires were generated with immunoSEQ multiplex PCR, while TCRdb's copy carries only in-frame clones and drops some. The data contain over a million clones, about 77% of them seen just once; the ten biggest clones take up around 1.5%. All of the donors resided in Nashville, Tennessee, and each was a Caucasian adult. CD45RA-negative memory and CD45RA+ naive subsets were split from the CD4+ cells.

The source of this sequence is a young man in good health. Input material: memory CD4+ T cells sorted from blood. Subset denoted: CD45RA-negative fraction. The chain recombines TRBV11-2 with TRBJ2-2; no clear D gene. The CDR3 DNA is TGTGCCAGCAGGGAGTGGGCCGGGGAGCTGTTTTTT. Translation gives CASREWAGELFF.